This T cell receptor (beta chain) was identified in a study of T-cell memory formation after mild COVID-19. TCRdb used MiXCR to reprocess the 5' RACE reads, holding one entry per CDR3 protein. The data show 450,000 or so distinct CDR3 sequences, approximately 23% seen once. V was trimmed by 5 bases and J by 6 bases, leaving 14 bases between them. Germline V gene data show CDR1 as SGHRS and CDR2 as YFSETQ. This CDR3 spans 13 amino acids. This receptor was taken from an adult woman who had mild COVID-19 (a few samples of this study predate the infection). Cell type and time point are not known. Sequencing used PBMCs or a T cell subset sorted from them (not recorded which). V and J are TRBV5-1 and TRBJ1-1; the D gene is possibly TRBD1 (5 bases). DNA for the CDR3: TGCGCCAGCAGTCTGGGGGAGTGGGCTGAAGCTTTCTTT. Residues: CASSLGEWAEAFF.